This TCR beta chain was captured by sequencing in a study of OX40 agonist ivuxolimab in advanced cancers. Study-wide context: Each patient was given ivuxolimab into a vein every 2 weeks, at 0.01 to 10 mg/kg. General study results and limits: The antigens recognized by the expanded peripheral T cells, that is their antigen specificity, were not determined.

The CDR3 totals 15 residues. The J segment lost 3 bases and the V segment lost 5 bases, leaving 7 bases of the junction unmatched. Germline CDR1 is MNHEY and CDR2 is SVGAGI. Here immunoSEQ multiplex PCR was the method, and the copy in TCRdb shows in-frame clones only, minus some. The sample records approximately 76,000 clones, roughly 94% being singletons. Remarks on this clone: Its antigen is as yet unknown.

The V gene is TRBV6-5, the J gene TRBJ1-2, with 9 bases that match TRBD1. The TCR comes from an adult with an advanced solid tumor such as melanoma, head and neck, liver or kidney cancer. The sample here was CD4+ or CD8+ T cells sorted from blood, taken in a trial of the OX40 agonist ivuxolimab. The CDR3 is CASSRQGGWDYGYTF. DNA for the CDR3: TGTGCCAGCAGTCGACAGGGGGGTTGGGACTATGGCTACACCTTC.